This TCR beta chain was recorded in a study of vaccination effects on CD4 cells after COVID-19. V shed 5 bases and J 0 bases; nucleotides not matched to a gene: 3. Germline lookup yields CDR1 LNHDA and CDR2 SQIVND (reference sequence). The CDR3 sequence is 14 residues long. The method was immunoSEQ multiplex PCR; TCRdb's version includes in-frame clones alone and lacks a portion of them. The data hold about 31,000 clones, with about 63% observed a single time. Expansion of antigen-specific CD4+ T cells with viral peptide pools was carried out by the ViraFEST assay before sequencing. Cells that had been cultured for less than eleven days were the source of isolated CD4+ T cells. Regarding this clone: Its antigen is not known.

This receptor was obtained from a human donor who received a COVID-19 vaccine. The specimen comprised CD4+ T cells from PBMCs cultured with HCoV-229E spike peptides, sampled before COVID-19 vaccination. The chain is built from TRBV19 and TRBJ2-7; 8 positions agree with TRBD1. The CDR3 DNA is TGTGCCAGTAGTCGGACAGGGTCCTCCTACGAGCAGTACTTC. Amino acid sequence: CASSRTGSSYEQYF.